These 13 T cell receptor beta chains originate from one sample sequenced in a study of a mutant IDH1 vaccine in newly diagnosed glioma. Profiling relied on immunoSEQ multiplex PCR, and the TCRdb table lists in-frame clones only, not all of them. In the table there are about 74,000 clones, around 90% of which are singletons. Time point reported: week 35, safety follow-up. The content of each vaccine dose was 300 ug of mutant IDH1 20-mer peptide, and topical imiquimod accompanied it. Their recognized antigens are unknown. Sample: PBMCs, taken from a glioma patient whose treatment included an IDH1 peptide vaccine. The receptors here all came from a man under 40 with glioma.

The J gene is TRBJ1-1, the V gene TRBV2; the match to TRBD1 covers 9 bases. CDR3 length: 14 residues. Unmatched junction bases numbered 7, after V lost 6 bases and J lost 5 bases. Germline V gene sequence: CDR1 SNHLY, CDR2 FYNNEI. The CDR3 loop reads CASRGTGGGTEAFF. CDR3 bases: TGTGCCAGCAGGGGTACAGGGGGCGGAACTGAAGCTTTCTTT.

The gene calls are TRBV5-1 and TRBJ2-2; D is uncertain. The CDR3 has 14 amino acids. CDR1 is SGHRS and CDR2 is YFSETQ in the germline V gene. Trimming took off 1 base at V and 2 bases at J, with 6 bases between the two ends. Written as DNA, the CDR3 is TGCGCCAGCAGCTTGAGGGAAAACACCGGGGAGCTGTTTTTT. This sequence encodes CASSLRENTGELFF.

This chain links TRBV10-3 with TRBJ1-1; TRBD1 might be the D (6 bases). Germline-derived CDR1 and CDR2 are ENHRY and SYGVKD. This CDR3 is 12 amino acids long. Trimming stripped 10 bases from V and 1 base from J, with 10 bases between. The CDR3 coding sequence is TGTGCCACCACGACAGGGAACACTGAAGCTTTCTTT. Protein: CATTTGNTEAFF.

This chain uses TRBV18 with TRBJ2-1; TRBD2 agrees at 11 bases. The germline V gene has CDR1 KGHSH and CDR2 LQKENI. V lost 4 bases and J lost 7; bases outside the gene matches: 6. The CDR3 sequence is 15 residues long. The CDR3 DNA sequence: TGTGCCAGCTCACAAGGACTAGCGGGCACTAATGAGCAGTTCTTC. Its protein is CASSQGLAGTNEQFF.

The genes are TRBV30 and TRBJ1-4, with D uncertain. CDR3 length: 15 amino acids. V lost 1 base to trimming and J lost 2 bases, with 11 bases between them. The germline gives CDR1 GTSNPN, CDR2 SVGIG (reference sequence). This CDR3 reads CAWSAKRLTNEKLFF. The CDR3 coding sequence is TGTGCCTGGAGTGCCAAGCGATTGACTAATGAAAAACTGTTTTTT.

V and J are TRBV25-1 and TRBJ2-2; 12 nucleotides line up with TRBD2. The CDR3 is made up of 16 amino acids. Germline V gene sequence: CDR1 MGHDK, CDR2 SYGVNS. V was pared by 3 bases and J by 4 bases, with 3 bases of the junction left unmatched. CDR3 amino acids: CASSDLAGGRTGELFF. The CDR3 coding sequence is TGTGCCAGCAGTGATCTAGCGGGGGGGCGCACCGGGGAGCTGTTTTTT.

The chain employs TRBV4-2 and TRBJ1-2; no firm D call. Between the trimmed V and J ends, which lost 0 bases and 7 bases, there was a span of 12 bases. The CDR3 extends over 14 amino acids. Looked up from germline, CDR1 is LGHNA and CDR2 is YNFKEQ. CDR3 DNA sequence: TGTGCCAGCAGCCAAGAGGGAAGGGAGGGTGGCTACACCTTC. Protein: CASSQEGREGGYTF.

This clone has a single count. The chain couples TRBV14 to TRBJ2-5; D gene unclear. This CDR3 region has 16 residues. Germline assignment: CDR1 SGHDN and CDR2 FVKESK. V was trimmed by 1 base and J by 1 base, leaving 13 bases between them. In nucleotides, the CDR3 is TGTGCCAGCAGCCAAGTTCGTAGGTGGGGCCAAGAGACCCAGTACTTC. As protein: CASSQVRRWGQETQYF.

The chain carries TRBV9 and TRBJ2-5, with no clear D. The CDR3 is 13 residues long. CDR1 SGDLS and CDR2 YYNGEE come from the germline V gene. With 0 bases removed from V and 4 bases from J, the gap between germline ends came to 7 bases. The CDR3 DNA follows: TGTGCCAGCAGCGTAGATAAGGCAGAGACCCAGTACTTC. Translation gives CASSVDKAETQYF.

This clone was counted between two and nine times. This chain links TRBV7-3 with TRBJ2-5, with 9 positions matching TRBD2. This CDR3 contains 15 residues. V shed 2 bases and J 5 bases; nucleotides not matched to a gene: 6. Looked up from germline, CDR1 is SGHTA and CDR2 is FQGTGA. The CDR3 loop reads CASSLGGRAGETQYF. The DNA for the CDR3 is TGTGCCAGCAGCTTAGGCGGGAGGGCCGGCGAGACCCAGTACTTC.

This chain uses TRBV28 with TRBJ2-7; D perhaps matches TRBD2 (6 bases). V lost 2 bases, J lost 2 bases, and 7 bases lay in between. Germline assignment: CDR1 MDHEN and CDR2 SYDVKM. The CDR3 spans 13 residues. Written as DNA, the CDR3 is TGTGCCAGCAGTTTAGCTAGCGCCTACGAGCAGTACTTC. This sequence encodes CASSLASAYEQYF.

The chain is built from TRBV5-1 and TRBJ2-7, with D possibly being TRBD1 or TRBD2 (5 bases each). Germline CDR1 and CDR2: SGHRS and YFSETQ. V was pared by 1 base and J by 3 bases, with 11 bases between. There are 14 residues in the CDR3. The CDR3 coding sequence is TGCGCCAGCAGCTTGAGAGGGGTAGACTACGAGCAGTACTTC. Amino acid sequence: CASSLRGVDYEQYF.

V and J are TRBV27 and TRBJ1-1; D is perhaps TRBD1 (5 bases). Trimming removed 6 bases from V and 0 bases from J, with 14 bases in between. Germline values: CDR1 MNHEY, CDR2 SMNVEV (reference sequence). This CDR3 comprises 15 residues. DNA for the CDR3: TGTGCCAGCAGCGAATCCAGGGCGTTGAACACTGAAGCTTTCTTT. Protein: CASSESRALNTEAFF.